The clone carrying this T cell receptor beta chain has more than one count but fewer than ten. The sample comes from a study of blood T cell repertoires in COVID-19. On the study more broadly: Both acute and convalescent COVID-19 samples were obtained from the United States, Italy and Spain.

During active infection, Seattle patients enrolled and were then monitored through disease. V shed 3 bases and J shed 3 bases, with 9 bases lying between them. The germline V gene has CDR1 LNHDA and CDR2 SQIVND (reference sequence). This CDR3 comprises 14 residues. Profiled with immunoSEQ multiplex PCR; TCRdb holds only in-frame clones, not every one. The sample has approximately 70,000 clones; about 90% are singletons. Sequenced input: peripheral blood. The V and J genes are TRBV19 and TRBJ1-5; D not certain. This clonotype was obtained from a woman between 50 and 59 years old with COVID-19, enrolled during active disease. In DNA, the CDR3 is TGTGCCAGTAGTATCTACAGCTCCAATCAGCCCCAGCATTTT. Its protein product is CASSIYSSNQPQHF.